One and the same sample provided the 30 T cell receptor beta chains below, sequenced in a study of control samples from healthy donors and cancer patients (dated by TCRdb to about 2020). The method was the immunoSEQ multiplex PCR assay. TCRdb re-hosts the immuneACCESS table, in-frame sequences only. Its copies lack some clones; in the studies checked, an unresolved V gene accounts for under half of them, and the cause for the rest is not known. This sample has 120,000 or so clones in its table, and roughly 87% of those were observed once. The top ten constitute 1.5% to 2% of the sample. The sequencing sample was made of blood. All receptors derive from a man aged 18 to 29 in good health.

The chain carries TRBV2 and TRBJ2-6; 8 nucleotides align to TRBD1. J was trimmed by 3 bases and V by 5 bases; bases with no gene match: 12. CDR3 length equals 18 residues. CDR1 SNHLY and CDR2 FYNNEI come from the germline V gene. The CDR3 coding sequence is TGTGCCAGCAGTAAAAAGGGCGGACAGGGAATTGGGGCCAACGTCCTGACTTTC. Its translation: CASSKKGGQGIGANVLTF. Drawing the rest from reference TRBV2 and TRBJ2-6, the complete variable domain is EPEVTQTPSHQVTQMGQEVILRCVPISNHLYFYWYRQILGQKVEFLVSFYNNEISEKSEIFDDQFSVERPDGSNFTLKIRSTKLEDSAMYFCASSKKGGQGIGANVLTFGAGSRLTVL.

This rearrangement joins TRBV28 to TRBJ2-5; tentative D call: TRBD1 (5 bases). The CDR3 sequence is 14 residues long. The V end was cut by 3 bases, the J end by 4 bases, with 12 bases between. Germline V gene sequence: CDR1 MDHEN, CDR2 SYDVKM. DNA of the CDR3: TGTGCCAGCAGTTTTCTTCTGGGGCCAGAGACCCAGTACTTC. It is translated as CASSFLLGPETQYF.

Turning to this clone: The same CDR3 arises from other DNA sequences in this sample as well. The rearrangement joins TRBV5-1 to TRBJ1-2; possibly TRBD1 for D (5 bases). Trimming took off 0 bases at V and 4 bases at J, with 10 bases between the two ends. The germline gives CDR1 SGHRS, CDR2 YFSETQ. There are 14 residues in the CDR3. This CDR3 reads CASSLGDRTYGYTF. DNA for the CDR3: TGCGCCAGCAGCTTGGGAGACAGAACCTATGGCTACACCTTC.

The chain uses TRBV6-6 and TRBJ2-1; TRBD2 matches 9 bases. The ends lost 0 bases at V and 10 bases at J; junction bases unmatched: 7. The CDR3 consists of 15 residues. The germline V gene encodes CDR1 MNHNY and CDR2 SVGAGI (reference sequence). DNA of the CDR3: TGTGCCAGCAGTTACTCTAGCGGGAGAGCGTCGGAGCAGTTCTTC. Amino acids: CASSYSSGRASEQFF.

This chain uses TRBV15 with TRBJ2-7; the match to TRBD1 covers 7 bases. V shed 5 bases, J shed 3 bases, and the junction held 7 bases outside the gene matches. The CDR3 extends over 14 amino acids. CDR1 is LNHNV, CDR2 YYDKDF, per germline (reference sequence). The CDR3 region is CATSPRTGGYEQYF. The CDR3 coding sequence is TGTGCCACCAGCCCCCGGACAGGAGGCTACGAGCAGTACTTC.

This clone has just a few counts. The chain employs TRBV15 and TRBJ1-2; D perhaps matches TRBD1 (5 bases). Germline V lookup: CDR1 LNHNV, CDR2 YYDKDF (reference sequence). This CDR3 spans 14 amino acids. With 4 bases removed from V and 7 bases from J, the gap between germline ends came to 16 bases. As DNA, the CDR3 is TGTGCCACCAGCACGGACATAGTTACACTTGGCTACACCTTC. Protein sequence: CATSTDIVTLGYTF. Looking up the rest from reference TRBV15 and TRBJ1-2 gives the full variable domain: DAMVIQNPRYQVTQFGKPVTLSCSQTLNHNVMYWYQQKSSQAPKLLFHYYDKDFNNEADTPDNFQSRRPNTSFCFLDIRSPGLGDTAMYLCATSTDIVTLGYTFGSGTRLTVV.

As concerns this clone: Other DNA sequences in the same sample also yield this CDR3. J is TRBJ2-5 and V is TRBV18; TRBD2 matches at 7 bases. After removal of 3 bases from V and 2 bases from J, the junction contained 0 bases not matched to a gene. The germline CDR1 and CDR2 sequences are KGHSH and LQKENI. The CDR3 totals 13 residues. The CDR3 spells CASSPGLQETQYF. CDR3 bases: TGTGCCAGCTCACCGGGACTACAAGAGACCCAGTACTTC.

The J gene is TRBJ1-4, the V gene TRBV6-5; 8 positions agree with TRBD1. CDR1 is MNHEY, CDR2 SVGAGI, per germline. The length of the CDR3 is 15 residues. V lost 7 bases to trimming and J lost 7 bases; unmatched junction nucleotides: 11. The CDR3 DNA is TGTGCCAGCATGTTAGACAGGGGAAGGAGTGAAAAACTGTTTTTT. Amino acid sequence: CASMLDRGRSEKLFF.

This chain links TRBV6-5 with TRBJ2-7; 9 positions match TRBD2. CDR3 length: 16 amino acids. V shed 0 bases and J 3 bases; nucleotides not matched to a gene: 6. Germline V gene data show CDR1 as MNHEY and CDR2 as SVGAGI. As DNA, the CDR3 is TGTGCCAGCAGTTACTCTAGCGGGAGTTATTTCTACGAGCAGTACTTC. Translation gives CASSYSSGSYFYEQYF.

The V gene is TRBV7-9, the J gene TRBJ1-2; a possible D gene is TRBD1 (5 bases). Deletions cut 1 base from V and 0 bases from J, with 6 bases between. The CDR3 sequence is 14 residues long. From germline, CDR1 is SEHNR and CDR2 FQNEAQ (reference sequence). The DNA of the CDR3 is TGTGCCAGCAGCTTAGGACAGACTAACTATGGCTACACCTTC. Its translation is CASSLGQTNYGYTF.

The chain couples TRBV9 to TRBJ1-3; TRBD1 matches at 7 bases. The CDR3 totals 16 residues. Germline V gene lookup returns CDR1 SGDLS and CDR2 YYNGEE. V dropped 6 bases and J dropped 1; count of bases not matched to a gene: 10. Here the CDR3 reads CASTRTGSVSGNTIYF. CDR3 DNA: TGTGCCAGCACCCGGACAGGTTCTGTGTCTGGAAACACCATATATTTT.

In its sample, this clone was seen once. The CDR3 nucleotides are TGCGCCAGCGCCCCCCTGGGGGGAAACACCATATATTTT. Residues: CASAPLGGNTIYF. The chain couples TRBV5-1 to TRBJ1-3; D is undetermined. This CDR3 is 13 amino acids long. Germline V gene sequence: CDR1 SGHRS, CDR2 YFSETQ. Trimming left V 7 bases short and J 4 bases short, with 12 bases between.

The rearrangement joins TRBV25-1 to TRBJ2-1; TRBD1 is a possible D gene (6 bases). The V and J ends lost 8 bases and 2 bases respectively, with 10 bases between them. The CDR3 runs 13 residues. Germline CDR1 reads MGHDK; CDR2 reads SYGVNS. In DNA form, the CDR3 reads TGTGCCAGCCGAGGGGACACCTACAATGAGCAGTTCTTC. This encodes CASRGDTYNEQFF.

The CDR3 sequence: CATSRDRRSTNEKLFF. The CDR3 DNA sequence: TGTGCCACCAGCAGAGATCGGAGGTCCACTAATGAAAAACTGTTTTTT. V is TRBV15 and J is TRBJ1-4; D not resolved. Germline V gene sequence: CDR1 LNHNV, CDR2 YYDKDF (reference sequence). V lost 0 bases and J 2 bases, leaving 10 bases between the germline ends. This CDR3 is built from 16 residues.

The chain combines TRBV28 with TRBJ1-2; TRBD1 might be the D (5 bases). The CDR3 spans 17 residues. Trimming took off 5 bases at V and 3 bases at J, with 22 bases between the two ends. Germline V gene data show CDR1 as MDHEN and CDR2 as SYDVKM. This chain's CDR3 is CASSPPDVRVFDYGYTF. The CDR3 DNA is TGTGCCAGCAGTCCCCCGGATGTCAGGGTGTTTGACTATGGCTACACCTTC.

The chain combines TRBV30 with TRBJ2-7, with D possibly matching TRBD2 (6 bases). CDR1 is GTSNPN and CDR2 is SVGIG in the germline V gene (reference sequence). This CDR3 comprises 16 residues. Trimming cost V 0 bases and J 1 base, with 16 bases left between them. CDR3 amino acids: CAWSVLEGKGSYEQYF. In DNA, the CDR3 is TGTGCCTGGAGTGTACTGGAGGGAAAGGGGTCCTACGAGCAGTACTTC.

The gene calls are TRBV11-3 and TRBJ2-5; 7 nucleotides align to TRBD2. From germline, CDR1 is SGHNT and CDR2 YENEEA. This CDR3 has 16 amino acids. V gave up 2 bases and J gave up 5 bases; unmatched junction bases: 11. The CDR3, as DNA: TGTGCCAGCAGCTTAAGGGGTGCGGGGGTCGGGGAGACCCAGTACTTC. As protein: CASSLRGAGVGETQYF.

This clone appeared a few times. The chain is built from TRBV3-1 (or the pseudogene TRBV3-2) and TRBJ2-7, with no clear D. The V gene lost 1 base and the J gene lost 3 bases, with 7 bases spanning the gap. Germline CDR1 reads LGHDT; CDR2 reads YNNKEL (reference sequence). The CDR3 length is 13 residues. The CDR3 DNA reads TGTGCCAGCAGCCAAGTCGCGTTCTACGAGCAGTACTTC. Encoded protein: CASSQVAFYEQYF.

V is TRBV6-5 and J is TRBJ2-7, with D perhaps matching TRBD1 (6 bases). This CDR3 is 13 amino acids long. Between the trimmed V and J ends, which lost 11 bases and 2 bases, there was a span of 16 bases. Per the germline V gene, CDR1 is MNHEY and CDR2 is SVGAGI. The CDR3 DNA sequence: TGTGCCCATAACAGGGCCTTAGCCTACGAGCAGTACTTC. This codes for CAHNRALAYEQYF.

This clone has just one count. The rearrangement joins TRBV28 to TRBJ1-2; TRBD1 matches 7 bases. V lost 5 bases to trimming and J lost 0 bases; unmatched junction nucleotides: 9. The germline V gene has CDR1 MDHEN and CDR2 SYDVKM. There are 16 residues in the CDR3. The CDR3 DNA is TGTGCCAGCAGTCCAGGGGGGGTAGGTTCTAACTATGGCTACACCTTC. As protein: CASSPGGVGSNYGYTF.

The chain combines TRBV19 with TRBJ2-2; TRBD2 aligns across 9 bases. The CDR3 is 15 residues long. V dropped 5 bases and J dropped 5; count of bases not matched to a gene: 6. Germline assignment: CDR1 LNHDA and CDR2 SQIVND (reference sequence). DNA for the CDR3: TGTGCCAGTAGTGAGGTAGCGGGAGCGACCGGGGAGCTGTTTTTT. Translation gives CASSEVAGATGELFF.

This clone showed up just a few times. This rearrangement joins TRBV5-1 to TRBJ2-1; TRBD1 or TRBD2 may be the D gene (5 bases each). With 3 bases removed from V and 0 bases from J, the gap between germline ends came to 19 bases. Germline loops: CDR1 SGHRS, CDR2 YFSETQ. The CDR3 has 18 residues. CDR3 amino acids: CASSSPTHGDHSYNEQFF. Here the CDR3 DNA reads TGCGCCAGCAGCTCCCCCACCCACGGGGACCACTCCTACAATGAGCAGTTCTTC.

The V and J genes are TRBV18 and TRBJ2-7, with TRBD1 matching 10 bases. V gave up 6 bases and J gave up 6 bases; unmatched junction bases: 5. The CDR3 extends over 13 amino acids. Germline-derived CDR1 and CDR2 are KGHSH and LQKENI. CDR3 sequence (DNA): TGTGCCAGCTCCCGGGACAGGGGTGGCGAGCAGTACTTC. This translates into CASSRDRGGEQYF.

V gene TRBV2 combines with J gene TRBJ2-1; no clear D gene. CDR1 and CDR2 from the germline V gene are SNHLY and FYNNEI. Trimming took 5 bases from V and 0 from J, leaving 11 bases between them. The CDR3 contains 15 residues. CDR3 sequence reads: CASSKAESSYNEQFF. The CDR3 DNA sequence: TGTGCCAGCAGTAAGGCGGAGAGCTCCTACAATGAGCAGTTCTTC.

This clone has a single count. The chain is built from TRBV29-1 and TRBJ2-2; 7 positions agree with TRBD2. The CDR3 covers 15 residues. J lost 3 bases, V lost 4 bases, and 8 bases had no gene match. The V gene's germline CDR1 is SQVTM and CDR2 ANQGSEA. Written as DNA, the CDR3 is TGCAGCGTTGGTAGTGCGGGAGAGCACACCGGGGAGCTGTTTTTT. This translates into CSVGSAGEHTGELFF.

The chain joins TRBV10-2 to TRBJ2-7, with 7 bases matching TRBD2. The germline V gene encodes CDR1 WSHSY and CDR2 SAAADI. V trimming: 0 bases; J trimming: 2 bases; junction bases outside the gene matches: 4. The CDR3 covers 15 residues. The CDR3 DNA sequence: TGCGCCAGCAGTGAGTCGAGCGGGAAAACCTACGAGCAGTACTTC. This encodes CASSESSGKTYEQYF.

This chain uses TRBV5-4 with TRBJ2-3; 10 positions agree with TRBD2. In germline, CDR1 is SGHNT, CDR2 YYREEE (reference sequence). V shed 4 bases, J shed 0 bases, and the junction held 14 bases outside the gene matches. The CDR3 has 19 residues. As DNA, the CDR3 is TGTGCCAGCAGCCGCCCCGGGACTAGCGTACAGAGGAGCACAGATACGCAGTATTTT. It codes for CASSRPGTSVQRSTDTQYF.

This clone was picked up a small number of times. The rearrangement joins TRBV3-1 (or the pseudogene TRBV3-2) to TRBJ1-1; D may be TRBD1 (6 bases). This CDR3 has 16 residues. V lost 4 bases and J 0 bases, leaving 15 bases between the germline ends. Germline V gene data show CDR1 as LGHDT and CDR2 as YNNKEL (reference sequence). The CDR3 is CASSPADRRLNTEAFF. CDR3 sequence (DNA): TGTGCCAGCAGCCCGGCTGACAGGAGACTGAACACTGAAGCTTTCTTT.

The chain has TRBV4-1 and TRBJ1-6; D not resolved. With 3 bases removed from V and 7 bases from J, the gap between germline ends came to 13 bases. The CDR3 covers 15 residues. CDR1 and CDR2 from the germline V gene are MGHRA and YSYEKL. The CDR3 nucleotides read TGCGCCAGCAGCCACGAAGGGAGGGAAAATTCACCCCTCCACTTT. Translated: CASSHEGRENSPLHF.

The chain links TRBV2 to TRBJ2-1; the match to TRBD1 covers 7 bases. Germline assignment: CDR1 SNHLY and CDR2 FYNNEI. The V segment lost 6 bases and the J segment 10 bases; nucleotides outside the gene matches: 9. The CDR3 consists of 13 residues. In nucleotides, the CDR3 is TGTGCCAGCAGACTAACAGGGGAACGGGAGCAGTTCTTC. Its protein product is CASRLTGEREQFF.